This T cell receptor beta chain was recorded in a study of graft-versus-host responses after intestinal transplantation. Study overall: Once they had received anti-thymocyte globulin induction, all recipients took tacrolimus and steroids for three to four years. Whole-study results and caveats: The recipient marrow held GvH clones, and some of them showed up first in ileum or blood. Declining HvG levels early post-transplant were linked to peak circulating GvH clone levels. Allografts carried high graft-versus-host to host-versus-graft clonal ratios in patients having graft-donor T cell macrochimerism.

On this clone: The target antigen is unknown.

With 6 bases removed from V and 0 bases from J, the gap between germline ends came to 5 bases. The CDR3 consists of 13 residues. Per germline, CDR1 MNHEY and CDR2 SMNVEV (reference sequence). Assay: immunoSEQ multiplex PCR; the TCRdb copy retains only in-frame clones and omits some. This table holds fewer than 45,000 clones, 91% found once. J is TRBJ2-2 and V is TRBV27, with D unclear. This receptor was identified in a human patient who received an intestinal transplant, so some T cells may come from the graft donor. The sequenced sample was PBMCs, obtained 524 days after transplant. The CDR3 protein is CASRKANTGELFF. The CDR3 DNA follows: TGTGCCAGCAGGAAGGCGAACACCGGGGAGCTGTTTTTT.